The 16 T cell receptor beta chains below were found in one sample sequenced in a study of T cell responses to AZD1222 COVID-19 vaccine. Here immunoSEQ multiplex PCR was the method, and the copy in TCRdb shows in-frame clones only, minus some. The data hold 100,000 to 150,000 clones, with more than 75% observed a single time. Sequencing used peripheral blood, obtained 28 days after the second AZD1222 dose. The receptors were gathered from an adult who received the AZD1222 COVID-19 vaccine.

The chain uses TRBV5-4 and TRBJ2-7; D assignment may be TRBD1 or TRBD2 (7 bases each). Germline assignment: CDR1 SGHNT and CDR2 YYREEE (reference sequence). The V and J ends lost 4 bases and 3 bases respectively, with 20 bases between them. This CDR3 has 16 residues. The CDR3 here is CASSLYQGGSFYEQYF. CDR3 DNA: TGTGCCAGCAGCCTTTATCAGGGGGGGAGCTTCTACGAGCAGTACTTC.

The V and J genes are TRBV5-4 and TRBJ1-2; weak D call: TRBD1 (5 bases). The CDR3 length is 17 residues. Germline V gives CDR1 SGHNT, CDR2 YYREEE (reference sequence). V lost 1 base and J 1 base, leaving 17 bases between the germline ends. CDR3 bases: TGTGCCAGCAGCTTGTTCCAAGGGACTGATGTTAACTATGGCTACACCTTC. It translates to CASSLFQGTDVNYGYTF.

The chain combines TRBV10-3 with TRBJ1-1; D gene uncertain. CDR3 length: 14 residues. CDR1 and CDR2 (germline): ENHRY, SYGVKD. Trimming pared 5 bases from V and 1 base from J, leaving 11 bases between. The CDR3 DNA sequence: TGTGCCATCAGTTCGATAGGTACGAACACTGAAGCTTTCTTT. It specifies CAISSIGTNTEAFF.

This rearrangement joins TRBV5-1 to TRBJ1-2, with D perhaps TRBD1 (6 bases). The CDR3 is 15 amino acids. The germline CDR1 and CDR2 sequences are SGHRS and YFSETQ. Trimming removed 5 bases at V and 6 bases at J, with 20 bases between. CDR3 in amino acids: CASRFSGDPGDGYTF. The CDR3 DNA is TGCGCCAGCAGATTTTCAGGGGACCCAGGGGATGGCTACACCTTC.

This chain joins TRBV16 and TRBJ1-6; D not certain. Per the germline V gene, CDR1 is KGHSY and CDR2 is FQNENV. The length of the CDR3 is 12 residues. Trimming removed 4 bases at V and 10 bases at J, with 8 bases between. CDR3 region: CASSRSRSPLHF. The CDR3 nucleotides read TGTGCCAGCAGCCGTTCACGGTCACCCCTCCACTTT.

This chain connects TRBV5-1 to TRBJ1-2; 9 bases are shared with TRBD1. Losses at the gene ends were 4 bases for V and 4 bases for J; bases not matched to a gene: 8. CDR1 is SGHRS and CDR2 is YFSETQ in the germline V gene. The CDR3 runs to 15 residues. The CDR3 nucleotides read TGCGCCAGCAGCCCCCAGGGACAGGGAGCCTATGGCTACACCTTC. Its translation: CASSPQGQGAYGYTF.

This chain uses TRBV12-3 or TRBV12-4 with TRBJ2-5; 8 bases line up with TRBD1. This CDR3 contains 13 residues. V dropped 6 bases and J dropped 1; count of bases not matched to a gene: 1. The CDR3 region has the DNA TGTGCCAGCAGCGACAGGGGCCAAGAGACCCAGTACTTC. It is translated as CASSDRGQETQYF.

The chain employs TRBV5-1 and TRBJ2-1; 8 bases are shared with TRBD2. The CDR3 consists of 15 residues. CDR1 is SGHRS, CDR2 YFSETQ, per germline. V gave up 0 bases and J gave up 5 bases; unmatched junction bases: 4. CDR3 loop: CASSLVRSGDNEQFF. CDR3 nucleotides: TGCGCCAGCAGCTTGGTCCGTAGCGGGGACAATGAGCAGTTCTTC.

This clone was observed a handful of times. Compared with germline, one end of the junction differs, possibly owing to a read error. This sequence joins TRBV18 and TRBJ2-7; TRBD1 matches 10 bases. CDR1 and CDR2 from the germline V gene are KGHSH and LQKENI. CDR3 size: 15 residues. CDR3 sequence reads: CASSPDRGRSHEQYF. Written as DNA, the CDR3 is TGTGCCAGCTCACCAGACAGGGGGCGCTCCCACGAGCAGTACTTC.

The rearrangement uses TRBV4-2 and TRBJ2-3, with TRBD2 identical over 7 bases. Germline assignment: CDR1 LGHNA and CDR2 YNFKEQ. This CDR3 has 16 amino acids. The ends lost 1 base at V and 3 bases at J; junction bases unmatched: 7. This chain's CDR3 is CASSQAPAGLTDTQYF. CDR3 DNA sequence: TGTGCCAGCAGCCAAGCTCCAGCGGGATTGACAGATACGCAGTATTTT.

The chain uses TRBV5-5 and TRBJ2-6; D uncertain. The CDR3 extends over 16 amino acids. The V gene's germline CDR1 is SGHKS and CDR2 YYEKEE (reference sequence). Trimming took off 2 bases at V and 1 base at J, with 10 bases between the two ends. The CDR3 reads CASSFQWRSGANVLTF. The CDR3 nucleotides read TGTGCCAGCAGCTTCCAATGGAGATCTGGGGCCAACGTCCTGACTTTC.

The J gene is TRBJ1-6, the V gene TRBV19, with D tentatively TRBD1 (5 bases). The CDR3 totals 15 residues. Germline V gene data show CDR1 as LNHDA and CDR2 as SQIVND (reference sequence). V dropped 3 bases and J dropped 4 bases, with 10 bases sitting between them. CDR3 sequence reads: CASSISRGYNSPLHF. The CDR3 DNA follows: TGTGCCAGTAGTATTTCGCGGGGGTATAATTCACCCCTCCACTTT.

J is TRBJ1-2 and V is TRBV6-6; D ambiguous. Germline-derived CDR1 and CDR2 are MNHNY and SVGAGI (reference sequence). The ends were cut back, 2 bases at V and 6 bases at J, with 7 bases in the middle. This CDR3 has 12 amino acids. The CDR3 DNA is TGTGCCAGCAGTTACGTAGAGGATGGCTACACCTTC. Translated, it gives CASSYVEDGYTF.

The rearrangement joins TRBV14 to TRBJ2-6; TRBD1 agrees at 8 bases. With 4 bases clipped from V and 0 bases from J, the junction kept 5 bases outside the gene matches. From germline, CDR1 is SGHDN and CDR2 FVKESK. This CDR3 has 17 amino acids. CDR3 sequence reads: CASSRQGAPSGANVLTF. For the CDR3, the DNA is TGTGCCAGCAGCCGGCAGGGGGCGCCCTCTGGGGCCAACGTCCTGACTTTC. The full variable domain, rest sourced from reference TRBV14 and TRBJ2-6, is EAGVTQFPSHSVIEKGQTVTLRCDPISGHDNLYWYRRVMGKEIKFLLHFVKESKQDESGMPNNRFLAERTGGTYSTLKVQPAELEDSGVYFCASSRQGAPSGANVLTFGAGSRLTVL.

The chain is built from TRBV11-2 and TRBJ2-1; D gene unclear. V was cut by 1 base and J by 3 bases, with 13 bases left in between. The germline CDR1 and CDR2 sequences are SGHAT and FQNNGV. CDR3 length equals 16 residues. The DNA of the CDR3 is TGTGCCAGCAGCTTAGGTCTGCAATTCCTCTACAATGAGCAGTTCTTC. Its translation: CASSLGLQFLYNEQFF.

The chain uses TRBV5-1 and TRBJ2-7; 8 bases are shared with TRBD1. The CDR3 extends over 19 amino acids. CDR1 and CDR2 from the germline V gene are SGHRS and YFSETQ. J was trimmed by 0 bases and V by 6 bases; bases with no gene match: 20. The CDR3 coding sequence is TGCGCCAGCACATTGGTGGGGGACAGGAAACACCCCAGCTCCTACGAGCAGTACTTC. As protein: CASTLVGDRKHPSSYEQYF.